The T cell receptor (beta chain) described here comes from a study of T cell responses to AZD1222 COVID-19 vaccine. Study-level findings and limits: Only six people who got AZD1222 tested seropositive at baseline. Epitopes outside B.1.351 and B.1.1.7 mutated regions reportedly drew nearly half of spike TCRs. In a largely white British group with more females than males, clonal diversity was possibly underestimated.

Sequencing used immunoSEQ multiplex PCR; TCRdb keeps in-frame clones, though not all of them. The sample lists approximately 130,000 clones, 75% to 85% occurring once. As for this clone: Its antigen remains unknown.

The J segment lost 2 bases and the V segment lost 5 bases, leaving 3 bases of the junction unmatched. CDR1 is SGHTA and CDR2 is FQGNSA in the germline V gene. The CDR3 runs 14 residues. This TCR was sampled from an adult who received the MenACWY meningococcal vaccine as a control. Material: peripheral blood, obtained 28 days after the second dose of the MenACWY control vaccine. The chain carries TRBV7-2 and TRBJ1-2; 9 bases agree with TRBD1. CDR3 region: CASSRDRVNYGYTF. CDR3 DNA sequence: TGTGCCAGCAGCCGGGACAGGGTAAACTATGGCTACACCTTC.